The rows below give T cell receptor beta chains drawn from one sample of a study of T cell responses to AZD1222 COVID-19 vaccine. Profiling relied on immunoSEQ multiplex PCR, and the TCRdb table lists in-frame clones only, not all of them. This repertoire shows some 150,000 clones, 88% found once; its top ten account for approximately 3%. The sequencing here drew on peripheral blood, taken 28 days after the second AZD1222 dose. The source is an adult who received the AZD1222 COVID-19 vaccine. Both conserved end residues are part of each CDR3. The order of the fields is D gene, clone size, J gene, V gene, CDR3 DNA, CDR3 protein. A D gene is named only where the DNA matches it firmly. Expanded clones are given a class, and other clones once, few, many or no size at all.

TRBD2 | . | TRBJ2-3 | TRBV5-1 | TGCGCCAGCAGCTTGGCTTCGGGCGGGAGGGATACGCAGTATTTT | CASSLASGGRDTQYF
. | . | TRBJ1-5 | TRBV6-5 | TGTGCCAGCAGTTTAACTGTGGGGGGCGGGCAGCCCCAGCATTTT | CASSLTVGGGQPQHF
. | . | TRBJ2-7 | TRBV5-1 | TGCGCCAGCAGCCCTCTGCAGGGCCGGGGGGAGCAGTACTTC | CASSPLQGRGEQYF
. | few | TRBJ1-6 | TRBV6-5 | TGTGCCAGCAGTTACCCGGGTCTAAATTCACCCCTCCACTTT | CASSYPGLNSPLHF
. | . | TRBJ2-1 | TRBV7-2 | TGTGCCAGCAGCTTAATTTTTTTGGGGAAGAGTGAGCAGTTCTTC | CASSLIFLGKSEQFF
. | few | TRBJ1-5 | TRBV28 | TGTGCCAGCAGTTGGACCAGCGGTCAGCCCCAGCATTTT | CASSWTSGQPQHF
. | . | TRBJ2-2 | TRBV3-1/TRBV3-2 | TGTGCCAGCAGCCAAGGGTGGCAATTTCTATCCGGGGAGCTGTTTTTT | CASSQGWQFLSGELFF
. | few | TRBJ2-7 | TRBV3-1/TRBV3-2 | TGTGCCAGCAGCCAAGGCTGGGGTAGCTTTGAGCAGTACTTC | CASSQGWGSFEQYF
. | . | TRBJ1-2 | TRBV19 | TGTGCCAGTAGACGCCCCCTGCAGGGGAACTATGGCTACACCTTC | CASRRPLQGNYGYTF
. | . | TRBJ2-1 | TRBV30 | TGTGCCTGGAGTGCCAGGGGGGCGGTCTACAATGAGCAGTTCTTC | CAWSARGAVYNEQFF
. | . | TRBJ2-7 | TRBV28 | TGTGCCAGCAGTTTAAGTAGCGGAGGCTCCTACGAGCAGTACTTC | CASSLSSGGSYEQYF
. | . | TRBJ1-1 | TRBV19 | TGTGCCAGTAGTCAGAGGGCAGGGCTAGGCGCTGAAGCTTTCTTT | CASSQRAGLGAEAFF
TRBD2 | once | TRBJ2-2 | TRBV10-1 | TGCGCCAGCGGTACAGCGGGAGGGCCCCGGGAGCTGTTTTTT | CASGTAGGPRELFF
. | . | TRBJ1-1 | TRBV24-1 | TGTGCCACCAGTGGAGACAGCCTTGAAGCTTTCTTT | CATSGDSLEAFF
. | . | TRBJ2-5 | TRBV7-2 | TGTGCCAGCAGCTTAGTACGGAGGGGACAAGAGACCCAGTACTTC | CASSLVRRGQETQYF
. | . | TRBJ1-6 | TRBV4-1 | TGCGCCAGCAGCCGTTCTTGGTCCGCGGATTCACCCCTCCACTTT | CASSRSWSADSPLHF
. | . | TRBJ1-3 | TRBV11-3 | TGTGCCAGCAGCGTCGACACAGGGAGTGGAAACACCATATATTTT | CASSVDTGSGNTIYF
TRBD1 | . | TRBJ1-1 | TRBV7-3 | TGTGCCAGCAGCTCTACGGACAGGGTGGCTTTCTTT | CASSSTDRVAFF
. | . | TRBJ1-1 | TRBV29-1 | TGCAGCGCCAGTAGGCAGACAGAAGCTTTCTTT | CSASRQTEAFF
TRBD1 | . | TRBJ1-2 | TRBV3-1/TRBV3-2 | TGTGCCAGCAGCCATTGGGACAGCTATGGCTACACCTTC | CASSHWDSYGYTF
. | . | TRBJ1-3 | TRBV3-1/TRBV3-2 | TGTGCCAGCAGCCATGGAGGGACAATCTCTGGAAACACCATATATTTT | CASSHGGTISGNTIYF
. | . | TRBJ1-4 | TRBV7-9 | TGTGCCAGCAGCTTAGGGTTGTTCGAGAATGAAAAACTGTTTTTT | CASSLGLFENEKLFF
. | . | TRBJ2-1 | TRBV28 | TGTGCCAGTTTTGGGGCTCGCCGGTACAATGAGCAGTTCTTC | CASFGARRYNEQFF
. | . | TRBJ1-4 | TRBV28 | TGTGCCAGCAGTTTAATCAGGCAAGCCTCTGAAAAACTGTTTTTT | CASSLIRQASEKLFF
. | . | TRBJ2-3 | TRBV11-3 | TGTGCCAGCAGCTTGACAGCAAGCACAGATACGCAGTATTTT | CASSLTASTDTQYF
. | . | TRBJ1-5 | TRBV28 | TGTGCCAGCTCAATTTTCGACTCCCAGCATTTT | CASSIFDSQHF
. | . | TRBJ1-1 | TRBV5-4 | TGTGCCAGCAGCTTGGACCCGTCAGGGACCCACTCTGAAGCTTTCTTT | CASSLDPSGTHSEAFF
. | . | TRBJ1-1 | TRBV30 | TGTGCCTGGACCCGTAACAGGAACACTGAAGCTTTCTTT | CAWTRNRNTEAFF
. | . | TRBJ2-7 | TRBV27 | TGTGCCAGCGGCTACGAGCAGTACTTC | CASGYEQYF
TRBD1 | . | TRBJ2-1 | TRBV11-2 | TGTGCCAGCAGCGTGTACCGGGACAGGGGTCTTACTGAGCAGTTCTTC | CASSVYRDRGLTEQFF
. | . | TRBJ1-1 | TRBV7-2 | TGTGCCAGCAGCTCATTAGGGGGGCACACTGAAGCTTTCTTT | CASSSLGGHTEAFF
. | . | TRBJ2-7 | TRBV10-3 | TGTGCCACCGGTCGCAGCGGCACCTACGAGCAGTACTTC | CATGRSGTYEQYF
. | . | TRBJ1-1 | TRBV28 | TGTGCCAGCAGTTCCCCGCCCTCAGTAGCTTTCTTT | CASSSPPSVAFF
TRBD1 | once | TRBJ2-7 | TRBV7-7 | TGTGCTAGCAGCACCGACAGGGGTGGCGAGCAGTACTTC | CASSTDRGGEQYF